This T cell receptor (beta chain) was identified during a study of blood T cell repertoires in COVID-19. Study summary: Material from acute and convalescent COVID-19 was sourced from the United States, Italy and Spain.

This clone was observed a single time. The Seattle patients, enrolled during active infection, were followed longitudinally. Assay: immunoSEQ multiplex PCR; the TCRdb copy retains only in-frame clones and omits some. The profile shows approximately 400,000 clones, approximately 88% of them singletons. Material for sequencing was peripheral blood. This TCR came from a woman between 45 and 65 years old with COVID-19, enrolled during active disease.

CDR3 sequence (DNA): TGCGCCAGCAGCTTGGGAGGGGGGGCGGAAACAGATACGCAGTATTTT. This translates into CASSLGGGAETDTQYF. V gene TRBV5-1 combines with J gene TRBJ2-3; the D gene is possibly TRBD2 (7 bases). The CDR3 sequence is 16 residues long. Germline assignment: CDR1 SGHRS and CDR2 YFSETQ. Deletions cut 0 bases from V and 3 bases from J, with 14 bases between.